This TCR beta chain is drawn from a study of control samples from healthy donors and cancer patients. Repertoires were generated with immunoSEQ multiplex PCR, while TCRdb's copy carries only in-frame clones and drops some. This sample has approximately 70,000 clones, with approximately 84% found just once. Trimming removed 4 bases from V and 1 base from J; junction bases left unmatched: 4. CDR1 is SGHDT, CDR2 YYEEEE, per germline. The CDR3 sequence is 15 residues long. This sequence was found in a man aged 50-60 years in good health. The sample comprised blood. This chain uses TRBV5-6 with TRBJ2-2; 7 bases fit TRBD1. This CDR3 reads CASSQDRWNTGELFF. The CDR3 DNA is TGTGCCAGCAGCCAGGACAGGTGGAACACCGGGGAGCTGTTTTTT.